This T cell receptor (beta chain) stems from a study of blood T cell repertoires in COVID-19. Here immunoSEQ multiplex PCR was the method, and the copy in TCRdb shows in-frame clones only, minus some. Among about 160,000 clones, around four fifths were seen once, and the ten largest hold roughly 13%. CDR3 size: 14 residues. The ends lost 2 bases at V and 5 bases at J; junction bases unmatched: 2. Germline-derived CDR1 and CDR2 are KGHSH and LQKENI. The J gene is TRBJ1-4, the V gene TRBV18; 7 bases fit TRBD1. The material sequenced was peripheral blood. The receptor's source is a man aged 70-80 years who had recovered from COVID-19. The DNA for the CDR3 is TGTGCCAGCTCACCATGGGGACAGAATGAAAAACTGTTTTTT. Amino acids: CASSPWGQNEKLFF.